What follows are 8 T cell receptor beta chains derived from one specimen sequenced in a study of cytomegalovirus exposure and HLA in healthy donors. The PCR had 60 Vbeta and 13 Jbeta primers. TCRdb's copy holds only in-frame clones and misses some; the assay was immunoSEQ multiplex PCR. The sample has around 190,000 clones. Input material: PBMCs. These receptors all stem from a woman aged 25-40 years in good health and CMV-seropositive.

This sequence joins TRBV14 and TRBJ1-3; perhaps TRBD1 as D (6 bases). The CDR3 contains 14 residues. V was shortened by 4 bases and J by 8 bases, with 15 bases between the two germline ends. Germline lookup yields CDR1 SGHDN and CDR2 FVKESK. The CDR3 spells CASSLQGNRYTIYF. In nucleotides, the CDR3 is TGTGCCAGCAGCCTACAGGGTAATCGGTACACCATATATTTT.

The V gene is TRBV14, the J gene TRBJ2-1; 7 bases match TRBD2. The CDR3 loop spans 15 amino acids. Germline V gene lookup returns CDR1 SGHDN and CDR2 FVKESK. J was trimmed by 3 bases and V by 5 bases; bases with no gene match: 7. The CDR3 DNA reads TGTGCCAGCAGCGCCATAGCGGGCGGCTACAATGAGCAGTTCTTC. Translated: CASSAIAGGYNEQFF.

This chain connects TRBV7-6 to TRBJ2-5, with D tentatively TRBD1 (5 bases). Trimming pared 5 bases from V and 5 bases from J, leaving 12 bases between. This CDR3 contains 13 residues. Germline V CDR1 and CDR2: SGHVS, FNYEAQ. In nucleotides, the CDR3 is TGTGCCAGCAGCCCAGGGAATCAGGAGACCCAGTACTTC. Amino acids: CASSPGNQETQYF.

As regards this clone: The junction does not match germline at one end; this may be a read error. The V and J genes are TRBV11-2 and TRBJ1-2, with TRBD1 matching 7 bases. The CDR3 loop spans 12 amino acids. Germline assignment: CDR1 SGHAT and CDR2 FQNNGV. This CDR3 is CVSSRDRVGYTF. The CDR3 bases are TGTGTCAGCAGCCGCGACAGGGTTGGCTACACCTTC.

J is TRBJ1-5 and V is TRBV7-2; D gene unclear. This CDR3 is built from 14 residues. V was clipped by 4 bases and J by 5 bases, with 12 bases between them. Germline V gene sequence: CDR1 SGHTA, CDR2 FQGNSA. CDR3 sequence: CASSSSSPDQPQHF. In DNA form, the CDR3 reads TGTGCCAGCAGCTCCTCCTCTCCGGATCAGCCCCAGCATTTT.

The chain links TRBV27 to TRBJ1-5; D may be TRBD1 (6 bases). Germline assignment: CDR1 MNHEY and CDR2 SMNVEV (reference sequence). This CDR3 comprises 14 residues. Trimming shortened V by 3 bases and J by 3 bases, and 9 bases separated the two germline ends. CDR3 sequence (DNA): TGTGCCAGCAGTTTCAGGGGTCCCAATCAGCCCCAGCATTTT. Translating gives CASSFRGPNQPQHF.

The chain uses TRBV5-1 and TRBJ1-1; D unclear. Deletions cut 6 bases from V and 0 bases from J, with 9 bases between. The CDR3 covers 13 residues. Germline V gene data show CDR1 as SGHRS and CDR2 as YFSETQ. This CDR3 is CASMAEMNTEAFF. CDR3 in DNA: TGCGCCAGCATGGCTGAAATGAACACTGAAGCTTTCTTT. Full variable domain (missing parts from reference TRBV5-1 and TRBJ1-1): KAGVTQTPRYLIKTRGQQVTLSCSPISGHRSVSWYQQTPGQGLQFLFEYFSETQRNKGNFPGRFSGRQFSNSRSEMNVSTLELGDSALYLCASMAEMNTEAFFGQGTRLTVV.

The genes are TRBV6-5 and TRBJ2-3; 7 bases map to TRBD1. CDR1 is MNHEY, CDR2 SVGAGI, per germline. The CDR3 extends over 15 amino acids. V lost 4 bases and J lost 2; bases outside the gene matches: 6. The CDR3 DNA is TGTGCCAGCAGTTCCGGGACAGTTAACACAGATACGCAGTATTTT. Amino acid sequence: CASSSGTVNTDTQYF.